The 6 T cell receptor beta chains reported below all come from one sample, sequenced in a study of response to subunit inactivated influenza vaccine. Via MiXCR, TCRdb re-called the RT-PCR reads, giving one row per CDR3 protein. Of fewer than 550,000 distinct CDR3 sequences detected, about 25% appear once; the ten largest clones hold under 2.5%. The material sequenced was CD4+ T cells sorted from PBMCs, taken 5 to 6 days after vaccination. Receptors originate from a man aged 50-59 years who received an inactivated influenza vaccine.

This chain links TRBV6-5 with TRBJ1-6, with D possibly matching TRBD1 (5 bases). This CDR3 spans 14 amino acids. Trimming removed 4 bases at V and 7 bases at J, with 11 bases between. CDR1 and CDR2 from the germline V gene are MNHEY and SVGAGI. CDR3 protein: CASSLVRGNSPLHF. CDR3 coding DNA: TGTGCCAGCAGTTTAGTGCGGGGGAATTCACCCCTCCACTTT.

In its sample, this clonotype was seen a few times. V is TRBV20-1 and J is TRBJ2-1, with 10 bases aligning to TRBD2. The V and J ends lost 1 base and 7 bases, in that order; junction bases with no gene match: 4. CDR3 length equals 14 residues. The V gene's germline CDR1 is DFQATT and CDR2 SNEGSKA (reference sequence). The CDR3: CSARAGTSENEQFF. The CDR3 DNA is TGCAGTGCTAGAGCCGGGACTAGCGAGAATGAGCAGTTCTTC.

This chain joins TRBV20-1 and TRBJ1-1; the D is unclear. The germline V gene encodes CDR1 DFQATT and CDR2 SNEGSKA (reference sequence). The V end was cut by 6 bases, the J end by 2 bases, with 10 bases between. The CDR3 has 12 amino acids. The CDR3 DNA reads TGCAGTGCGCGTGCCGTCAACACTGAAGCTTTCTTT. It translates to CSARAVNTEAFF.

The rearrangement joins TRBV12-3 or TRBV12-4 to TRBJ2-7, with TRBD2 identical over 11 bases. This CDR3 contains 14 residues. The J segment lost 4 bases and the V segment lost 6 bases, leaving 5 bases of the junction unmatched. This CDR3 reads CASRDTSGGYEQYF. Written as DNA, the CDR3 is TGTGCCAGCAGAGACACTAGCGGGGGTTACGAGCAGTACTTC.

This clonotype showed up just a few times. The CDR3 DNA follows: TGTGCCAGCAGCCCGGGGGACAGGGGGTGGTACGAGCAGTACTTC. It yields the protein CASSPGDRGWYEQYF. V is TRBV5-6 and J is TRBJ2-7; 11 bases are shared with TRBD1. V trimming: 4 bases; J trimming: 4 bases; junction bases outside the gene matches: 7. CDR1 and CDR2 (germline): SGHDT, YYEEEE. The CDR3 extends over 15 amino acids.

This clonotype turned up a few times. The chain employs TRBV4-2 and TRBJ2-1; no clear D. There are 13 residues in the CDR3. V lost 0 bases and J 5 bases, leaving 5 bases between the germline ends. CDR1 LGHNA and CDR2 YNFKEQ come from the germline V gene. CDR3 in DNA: TGTGCCAGCAGCCAAGACAGAAACAATGAGCAGTTCTTC. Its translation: CASSQDRNNEQFF.